This TCR beta chain comes out of a study of a mutant IDH1 vaccine in newly diagnosed glioma. Study-level information: At weeks 1, 3, 5, 7, 11, 15, 19 and 23, patients received a vaccination, eight in all. Vaccination was launched 4-6 weeks after radiotherapy alone, or with temozolomide cycles. Sex distribution of treated patients was roughly 62% male and around 38% female; mean age was roughly 37 years. Standard pretreatment was either radiotherapy, temozolomide, or, for most, radiochemotherapy with temozolomide.

About this clone: The target antigen is unknown.

The time point: week 23, last vaccination. Vaccine doses each comprised 300 ug of mutant IDH1 20-mer peptide, with topical imiquimod. Trimming cost V 0 bases and J 2 bases, with 9 bases left between them. CDR1 SGDLS and CDR2 YYNGEE come from the germline V gene. This CDR3 spans 15 amino acids. Profiling relied on immunoSEQ multiplex PCR, and the TCRdb table lists in-frame clones only, not all of them. Of under 70,000 clones listed, roughly 84% were seen once; the top ten hold about 14%. V gene TRBV9 combines with J gene TRBJ1-5; D not resolved. The source of this sequence is a man aged 18 to 29 with glioma. The sample was PBMCs, taken from a glioma patient whose treatment included an IDH1 peptide vaccine. CDR3: CASSVEDGGNQPQHF. The CDR3 DNA reads TGTGCCAGCAGCGTAGAGGATGGTGGCAATCAGCCCCAGCATTTT.